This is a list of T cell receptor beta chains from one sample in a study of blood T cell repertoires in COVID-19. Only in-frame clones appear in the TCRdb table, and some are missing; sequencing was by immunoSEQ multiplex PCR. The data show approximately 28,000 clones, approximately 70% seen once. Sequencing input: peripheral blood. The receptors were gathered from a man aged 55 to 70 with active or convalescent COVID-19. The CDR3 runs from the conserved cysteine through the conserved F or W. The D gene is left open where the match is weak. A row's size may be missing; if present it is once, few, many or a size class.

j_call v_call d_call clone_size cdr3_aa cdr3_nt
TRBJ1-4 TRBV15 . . CATSRDGTQIEKLFF TGTGCCACCAGCAGAGACGGGACACAAATTGAAAAACTGTTTTTT
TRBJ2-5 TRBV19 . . CASSLGQRETQYF TGTGCCAGTAGTCTCGGGCAGCGGGAGACCCAGTACTTC
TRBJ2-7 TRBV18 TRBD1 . CASSPDRRSYEQYF TGTGCCAGCTCACCGGACAGGCGATCCTACGAGCAGTACTTC
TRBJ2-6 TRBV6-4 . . CASSGQLPGEGANVLTF TGTGCCAGCAGCGGACAGTTGCCAGGGGAAGGGGCCAACGTCCTGACTTTC
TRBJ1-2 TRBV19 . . CASSIGGRYGYTF TGTGCCAGTAGTATCGGGGGGCGTTACGGCTACACCTTC
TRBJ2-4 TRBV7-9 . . CASSFFPGVLNIQYF TGTGCCAGCAGCTTTTTTCCGGGGGTGTTAAACATTCAGTACTTC
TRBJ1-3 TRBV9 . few CASSVSPNSYTIYF TGTGCCAGCAGCGTAAGTCCCAACAGCTACACCATATATTTT
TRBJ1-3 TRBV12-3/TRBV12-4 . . CASSWTSGNTIYF TGTGCCAGCAGTTGGACAAGTGGAAACACCATATATTTT
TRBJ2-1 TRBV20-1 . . CSAGVEQFF TGCAGTGCAGGAGTTGAGCAGTTCTTC
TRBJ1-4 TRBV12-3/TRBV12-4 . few CASSLAGVEKLFF TGTGCCAGCAGTTTAGCAGGGGTAGAAAAACTGTTTTTT
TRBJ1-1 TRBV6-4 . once CASSDRGGTEAFF TGTGCCAGCAGTGACAGGGGAGGCACTGAAGCTTTCTTT
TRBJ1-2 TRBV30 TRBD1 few CAWSVQGQNGYTF TGTGCCTGGAGTGTACAGGGGCAAAACGGCTACACCTTC
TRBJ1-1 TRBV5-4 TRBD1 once CASSFDRVAEAFF TGTGCCAGCAGCTTTGACAGGGTGGCTGAAGCTTTCTTT
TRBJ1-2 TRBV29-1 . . CSVEGRGTGGFYGYTF TGCAGCGTTGAAGGAAGAGGGACCGGGGGATTCTATGGCTACACCTTC
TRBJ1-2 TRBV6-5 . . CASSYGGRRNYGYTF TGTGCCAGCAGTTACGGTGGGAGGAGAAACTATGGCTACACCTTC
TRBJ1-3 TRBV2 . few CASSVDRTSGNTIYF TGTGCCAGCAGTGTTGACAGGACCTCTGGAAACACCATATATTTT
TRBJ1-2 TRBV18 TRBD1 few CASSPTGTGISYGYTF TGTGCCAGCTCCCCAACCGGGACAGGGATATCCTATGGCTACACCTTC
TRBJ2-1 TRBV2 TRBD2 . CASSGLAVGRKNEQFF TGTGCCAGCAGTGGACTAGCGGTGGGGAGAAAGAATGAGCAGTTCTTC
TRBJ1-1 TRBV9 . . CASSRSTGPMNTEAFF TGTGCCAGCAGCCGGTCTACAGGACCTATGAACACTGAAGCTTTCTTT
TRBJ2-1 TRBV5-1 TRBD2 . CASSLLLAGNGNEQFF TGCGCCAGCAGCTTGTTACTAGCGGGAAATGGCAATGAGCAGTTCTTC
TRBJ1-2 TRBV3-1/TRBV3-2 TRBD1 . CASSQGSRGSHGYTF TGTGCCAGCAGCCAGGGGAGCAGGGGGTCCCATGGCTACACCTTC
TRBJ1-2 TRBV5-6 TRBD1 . CASSSPGQGIAYGYTF TGTGCCAGCAGCTCCCCGGGACAGGGGATCGCCTATGGCTACACCTTC
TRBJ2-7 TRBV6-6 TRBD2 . CATLGGMGTASYEQYF TGTGCCACCCTCGGGGGGATGGGGACCGCTTCCTACGAGCAGTACTTC
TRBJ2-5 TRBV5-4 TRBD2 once CASSSRLAGQETQYF TGTGCCAGCAGCTCCCGACTAGCGGGACAAGAGACCCAGTACTTC
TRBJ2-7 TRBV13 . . CASSQDGEPTYEQYF TGTGCCAGCAGCCAGGACGGGGAACCGACCTACGAGCAGTACTTC
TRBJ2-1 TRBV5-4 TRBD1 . CASSLWQGASYNEQFF TGTGCCAGCAGCTTGTGGCAGGGGGCCTCCTACAATGAGCAGTTCTTC
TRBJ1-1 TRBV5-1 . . CASSPWTSTIRSTEAFF TGCGCCAGCAGTCCTTGGACAAGTACTATACGAAGCACTGAAGCTTTCTTT
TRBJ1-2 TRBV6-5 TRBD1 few CAIADRPYGYTF TGTGCCATTGCGGACAGGCCCTATGGCTACACCTTC
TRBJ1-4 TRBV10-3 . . CAISESGGETTNEKLFF TGTGCCATCAGTGAGTCGGGAGGGGAGACGACTAATGAAAAACTGTTTTTT
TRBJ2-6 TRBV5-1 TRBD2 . CASSLSSSGGGGLSVLTF TGCGCCAGCAGCTTATCGTCTAGCGGGGGGGGCGGATTGTCCGTCCTGACTTTC
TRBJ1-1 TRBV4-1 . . CASSPFSGRGTEAFF TGCGCCAGCAGCCCCTTTTCGGGCCGAGGGACTGAAGCTTTCTTT
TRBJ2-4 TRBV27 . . CASSFSGLGTIQYF TGTGCCAGCAGTTTTTCCGGTCTTGGTACCATTCAGTACTTC
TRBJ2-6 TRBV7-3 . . CASTRFSGANVLTF TGTGCCAGCACGCGGTTCTCTGGGGCCAACGTCCTGACTTTC
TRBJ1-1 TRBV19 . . CASSMPKGGDMNTEAFF TGTGCCAGTAGTATGCCCAAGGGGGGGGACATGAACACTGAAGCTTTCTTT
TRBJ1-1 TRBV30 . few CAWGRRGTEAFF TGTGCCTGGGGTCGAAGGGGGACTGAAGCTTTCTTT
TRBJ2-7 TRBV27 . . CASSLSTGVYSEQYF TGTGCCAGCAGTTTATCGACGGGGGTCTACTCCGAGCAGTACTTC
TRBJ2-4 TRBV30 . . CAWSLPQGGPIAKNIQYF TGTGCCTGGAGTCTTCCCCAGGGGGGTCCTATAGCCAAAAACATTCAGTACTTC
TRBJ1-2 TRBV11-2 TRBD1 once CASSLTTGDYGYTF TGTGCCAGCAGCTTAACGACAGGGGACTATGGCTACACCTTC
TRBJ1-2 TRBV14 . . CASSQENPRAYGYTF TGTGCCAGCAGCCAAGAAAATCCCAGGGCCTATGGCTACACCTTC
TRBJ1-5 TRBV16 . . CASSQKPQGGNQPQHF TGTGCCAGCAGCCAAAAGCCCCAGGGTGGCAATCAGCCCCAGCATTTT
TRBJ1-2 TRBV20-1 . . CSASLGSNGYTF TGCAGTGCTAGTTTAGGGAGTAATGGCTACACCTTC
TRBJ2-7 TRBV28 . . CASSPQGYEQYF TGTGCCAGCAGTCCACAGGGTTACGAGCAGTACTTC
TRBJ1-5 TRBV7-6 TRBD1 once CASSPGTGLNQPQHF TGTGCCAGCAGTCCCGGGACAGGACTGAATCAGCCCCAGCATTTT
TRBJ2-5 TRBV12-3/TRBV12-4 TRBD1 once CASGDRGSETQYF TGTGCCAGCGGGGACAGGGGGTCGGAGACCCAGTACTTC
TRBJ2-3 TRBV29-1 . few CSGETGSDTQYF TGCAGCGGTGAAACAGGGTCAGATACGCAGTATTTT